These T cell receptor beta chains were read from a single sample in a study of vaccination and CD4 T cells after COVID-19. Their specific antigens are unknown. TCRdb analysed the PCR reads with MiXCR anew, one entry per CDR3 protein. The sample records 15,000 to 20,000 distinct CDR3 sequences, roughly 56% being singletons. Specimen: CD4+ T cells from blood, cultured in vitro. These receptors were collected from a human donor who had recovered from COVID-19. The CDR3 runs from the conserved cysteine through the conserved F or W. The order of the fields is V gene, D gene, clone size, J gene, CDR3 protein, CDR3 DNA. A D gene is named only where the DNA matches it firmly. A row's size may be missing; if present it is once, few, many or a size class.

TRBV10-3,NA,NA,TRBJ1-1,CAISRPENTEAFF,TGTGCCATCAGTAGACCGGAGAACACTGAAGCTTTCTTT
TRBV19,NA,few,TRBJ1-5,CASSILGRALNQPQHF,TGTGCCAGTAGTATATTGGGCAGGGCTCTGAATCAGCCCCAGCATTTT
TRBV5-4,TRBD2,few,TRBJ2-1,CASSLGTSGYNEQFF,TGTGCCAGCAGCTTGGGGACTAGCGGCTACAATGAGCAGTTCTTC
TRBV7-3,NA,once,TRBJ1-5,CASSPPSGWEVQPQHF,TGTGCCAGCAGCCCCCCATCAGGGTGGGAGGTTCAGCCCCAGCATTTT
TRBV29-1,NA,NA,TRBJ2-1,CSAQLVVANNEQFF,TGCAGCGCCCAGTTAGTTGTAGCAAACAATGAGCAGTTCTTC
TRBV7-9,NA,NA,TRBJ1-4,CASSQTTGTEKVF,TGTGCCAGCAGCCAAACCACCGGGACGGAAAAGGTTTTT
TRBV19,TRBD1,NA,TRBJ1-5,CASTGTDTYSNQPQHF,TGTGCCAGTACCGGGACAGACACTTATAGCAATCAGCCCCAGCATTTT
TRBV19,NA,NA,TRBJ2-2,CASSPHGAGELFF,TGTGCCAGTAGTCCCCATGGGGCCGGGGAGCTGTTTTTT
TRBV27,NA,few,TRBJ1-5,CASSRRDQIDQPQHF,TGTGCCAGCAGCCGTCGGGACCAGATCGATCAGCCCCAGCATTTT
TRBV12-3/TRBV12-4,NA,NA,TRBJ2-2,CASSFRSPNTGELFF,TGTGCCAGCAGTTTTCGGTCCCCGAACACCGGGGAGCTGTTTTTT
TRBV29-1,TRBD2,few,TRBJ2-2,CSVGTSLNTGELFF,TGCAGCGTCGGGACTAGCCTGAACACCGGGGAGCTGTTTTTT
TRBV7-2,NA,NA,TRBJ2-3,CASSLETGDTQYF,TGTGCCAGCAGCTTAGAGACCGGAGATACGCAGTATTTT
TRBV7-3,NA,NA,TRBJ1-1,CASSSHLNTEAFF,TGTGCCAGCAGCTCACACTTGAACACTGAAGCTTTCTTT
TRBV2,NA,few,TRBJ1-1,CASRYNLNTEAFF,TGTGCCAGCAGATACAACTTAAACACTGAAGCTTTCTTT
TRBV27,NA,NA,TRBJ2-1,CASSLRAFYNEQFF,TGTGCCAGCAGTTTGAGGGCGTTCTACAATGAGCAGTTCTTC
TRBV19,NA,NA,TRBJ1-2,CASSIRAEGYGYTF,TGTGCCAGTAGTATTAGGGCAGAGGGGTATGGCTACACCTTC
TRBV12-3/TRBV12-4,TRBD2,NA,TRBJ2-2,CASSLTSGRIGELFF,TGTGCCAGCAGTCTGACTAGCGGGAGGATCGGGGAGCTGTTTTTT
TRBV7-3,TRBD2,NA,TRBJ2-1,CASSLILAEYNEQFF,TGTGCCAGCAGCTTAATCCTAGCGGAGTACAATGAGCAGTTCTTC
TRBV28,NA,NA,TRBJ1-5,CASRQGGQPQHF,TGTGCCAGCAGGCAGGGAGGCCAGCCCCAGCATTTT
TRBV7-6,TRBD1,NA,TRBJ1-5,CASSLRDRGSNQPQHF,TGTGCCAGCAGCCTCCGGGACAGGGGTAGCAATCAGCCCCAGCATTTT
TRBV4-2,NA,few,TRBJ1-5,CASSQWGIVNQPQHF,TGTGCCAGCAGCCAATGGGGAATAGTCAATCAGCCCCAGCATTTT
TRBV30,NA,NA,TRBJ1-1,CAWTPGGSLEAFF,TGTGCCTGGACCCCGGGAGGGAGCCTTGAAGCTTTCTTT
TRBV7-9,NA,NA,TRBJ1-1,CASSSEGTEAFF,TGTGCCAGCAGCTCCGAAGGGACTGAAGCTTTCTTT
TRBV15,NA,NA,TRBJ2-1,CARTSLSPNEQFF,TGTGCCAGGACGAGCTTAAGCCCCAATGAGCAGTTCTTC
TRBV12-3/TRBV12-4,TRBD2,few,TRBJ2-7,CATQVMLAGEQYF,TGTGCCACCCAAGTTATGCTAGCGGGCGAGCAGTACTTC
TRBV7-9,NA,NA,TRBJ2-3,CASSFGSETDTQYF,TGTGCCAGCAGCTTCGGTTCGGAAACAGATACGCAGTATTTT
TRBV27,NA,NA,TRBJ1-5,CASSPQGQWNRPQHF,TGTGCCAGCAGCCCCCAGGGTCAATGGAATCGGCCCCAGCATTTT
TRBV19,NA,few,TRBJ1-2,CAISDREYGYTF,TGTGCCATCTCTGACAGAGAGTATGGCTACACCTTC
TRBV5-4,NA,NA,TRBJ2-2,CASSPGRGPNTGELFF,TGTGCCAGCAGCCCGGGACGGGGACCGAACACCGGGGAGCTGTTTTTT
TRBV6-1,NA,NA,TRBJ1-6,CASSHGRKPYNSPLHF,TGTGCCAGCAGTCATGGACGGAAACCCTATAATTCACCCCTCCACTTT
TRBV6-1,TRBD1,NA,TRBJ1-2,CASTEWDRGYGYTF,TGTGCCAGCACCGAGTGGGACAGGGGTTATGGCTACACCTTC
TRBV2,NA,NA,TRBJ1-5,CASSREGGSNQPQHF,TGTGCCAGCAGTCGGGAGGGTGGGAGCAATCAGCCCCAGCATTTT
TRBV5-6,NA,NA,TRBJ1-6,CASSLPNSPLHF,TGTGCCAGCAGCTTGCCGAATTCACCCCTCCACTTT
TRBV28,NA,few,TRBJ1-6,CASSLNQGPGYVSPLHF,TGTGCCAGCAGTTTAAACCAGGGCCCTGGGTATGTTTCACCCCTCCACTTT
TRBV27,NA,few,TRBJ1-2,CASTHRDMRSGYTF,TGTGCCAGCACCCACCGGGACATGAGGTCTGGCTACACCTTC
TRBV12-3/TRBV12-4,NA,NA,TRBJ1-4,CASSPGADGSKLFF,TGTGCCAGCAGCCCGGGGGCAGACGGATCCAAACTGTTTTTT
TRBV11-2,NA,once,TRBJ1-2,CASSPGGGSGNGYTF,TGTGCCAGCAGCCCCGGTGGAGGGAGCGGAAATGGCTACACCTTC
TRBV28,NA,NA,TRBJ1-6,CASSPGGRVNSPLHF,TGTGCCAGCAGTCCCGGAGGAAGAGTCAATTCACCCCTCCACTTT